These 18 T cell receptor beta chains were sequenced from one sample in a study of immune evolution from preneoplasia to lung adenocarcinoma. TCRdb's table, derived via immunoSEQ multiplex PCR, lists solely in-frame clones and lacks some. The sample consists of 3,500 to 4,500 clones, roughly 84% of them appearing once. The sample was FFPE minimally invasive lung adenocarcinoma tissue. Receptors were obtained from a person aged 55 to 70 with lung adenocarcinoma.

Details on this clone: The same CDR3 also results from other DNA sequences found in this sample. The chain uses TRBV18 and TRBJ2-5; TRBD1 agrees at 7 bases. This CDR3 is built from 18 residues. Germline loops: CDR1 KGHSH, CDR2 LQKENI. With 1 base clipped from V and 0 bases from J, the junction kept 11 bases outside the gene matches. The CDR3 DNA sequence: TGTGCCAGCTCACCACGGTCCCCGGGACAGACGTACCAAGAGACCCAGTACTTC. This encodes CASSPRSPGQTYQETQYF. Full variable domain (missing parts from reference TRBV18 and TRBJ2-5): NAGVMQNPRHLVRRRGQEARLRCSPMKGHSHVYWYRQLPEEGLKFMVYLQKENIIDESGMPKERFSAEFPKEGPSILRIQQVVRGDSAAYFCASSPRSPGQTYQETQYFGPGTRLLVL.

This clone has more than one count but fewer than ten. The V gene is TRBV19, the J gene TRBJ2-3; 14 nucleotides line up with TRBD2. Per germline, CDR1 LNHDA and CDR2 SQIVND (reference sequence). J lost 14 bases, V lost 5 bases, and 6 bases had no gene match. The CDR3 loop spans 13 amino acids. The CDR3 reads CASSPSTSGGGYF. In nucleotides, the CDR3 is TGTGCCAGTAGTCCCTCGACTAGCGGGGGGGGGTATTTT.

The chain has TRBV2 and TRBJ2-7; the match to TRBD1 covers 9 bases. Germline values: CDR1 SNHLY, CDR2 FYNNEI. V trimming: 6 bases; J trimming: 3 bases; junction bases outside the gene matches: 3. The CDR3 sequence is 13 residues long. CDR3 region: CASRSTGGYEQYF. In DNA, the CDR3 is TGTGCCAGCAGGTCGACAGGGGGCTACGAGCAGTACTTC.

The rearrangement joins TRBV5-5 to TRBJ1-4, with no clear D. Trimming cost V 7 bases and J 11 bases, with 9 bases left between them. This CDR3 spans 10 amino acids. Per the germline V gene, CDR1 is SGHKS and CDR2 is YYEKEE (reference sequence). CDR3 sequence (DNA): TGTGCCAGCGGTGGGGAGAAACTGTTTTTT. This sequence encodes CASGGEKLFF.

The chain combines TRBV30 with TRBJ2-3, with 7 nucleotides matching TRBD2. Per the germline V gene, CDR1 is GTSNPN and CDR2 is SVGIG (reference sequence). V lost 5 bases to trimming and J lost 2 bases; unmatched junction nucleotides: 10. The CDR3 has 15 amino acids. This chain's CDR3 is CAWQLAFSLTDTQYF. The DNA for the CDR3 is TGTGCCTGGCAACTAGCGTTCTCCCTCACAGATACGCAGTATTTT.

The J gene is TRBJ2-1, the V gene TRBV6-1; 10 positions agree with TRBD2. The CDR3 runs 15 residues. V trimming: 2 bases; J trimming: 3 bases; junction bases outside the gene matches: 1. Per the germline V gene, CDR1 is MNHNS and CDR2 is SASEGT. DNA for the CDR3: TGTGCCAGCAGTGAAACTAGCGGGGACTACAATGAGCAGTTCTTC. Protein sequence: CASSETSGDYNEQFF.

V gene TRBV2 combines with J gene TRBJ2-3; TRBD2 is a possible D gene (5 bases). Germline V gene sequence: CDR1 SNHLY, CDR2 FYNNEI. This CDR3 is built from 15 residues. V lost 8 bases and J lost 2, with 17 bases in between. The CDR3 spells CASRGRARTTDTQYF. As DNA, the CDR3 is TGTGCCAGCCGGGGTCGGGCGCGGACCACAGATACGCAGTATTTT.

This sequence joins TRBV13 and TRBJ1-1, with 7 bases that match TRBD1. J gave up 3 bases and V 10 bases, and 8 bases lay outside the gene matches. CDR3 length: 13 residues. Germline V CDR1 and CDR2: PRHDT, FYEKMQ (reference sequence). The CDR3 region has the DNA TGTGCCACCACCTGGGGACAGCACACTGAAGCTTTCTTT. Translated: CATTWGQHTEAFF.

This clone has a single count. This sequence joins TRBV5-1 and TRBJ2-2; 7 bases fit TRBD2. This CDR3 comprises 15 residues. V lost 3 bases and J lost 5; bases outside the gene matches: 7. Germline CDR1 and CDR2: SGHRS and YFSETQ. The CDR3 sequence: CASSSPTGGTGELFF. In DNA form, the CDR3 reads TGCGCCAGCAGCTCACCGACGGGGGGTACCGGGGAGCTGTTTTTT.

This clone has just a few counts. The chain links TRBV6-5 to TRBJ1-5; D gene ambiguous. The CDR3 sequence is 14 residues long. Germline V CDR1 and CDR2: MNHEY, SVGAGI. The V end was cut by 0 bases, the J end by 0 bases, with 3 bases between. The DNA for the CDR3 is TGTGCCAGCAGTTACTCAGGTAGCAATCAGCCCCAGCATTTT. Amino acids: CASSYSGSNQPQHF.

CDR3 coding DNA: TGTGCCAGCAGCGTATCCTCTGCTGCGGGCTACGAGCAGTACTTC. Encoded protein: CASSVSSAAGYEQYF. V usage is TRBV9 and J usage is TRBJ2-7; possibly TRBD2 for D (5 bases). Trimming stripped 1 base from V and 3 bases from J, with 14 bases between. The CDR3 is made up of 15 amino acids. CDR1 SGDLS and CDR2 YYNGEE come from the germline V gene.

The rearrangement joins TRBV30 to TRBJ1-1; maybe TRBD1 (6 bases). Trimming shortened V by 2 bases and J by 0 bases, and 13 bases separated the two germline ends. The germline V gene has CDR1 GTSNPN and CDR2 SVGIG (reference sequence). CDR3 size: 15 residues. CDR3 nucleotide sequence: TGTGCCTGGAGTCAGGGGACCGCGATGAACACTGAAGCTTTCTTT. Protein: CAWSQGTAMNTEAFF.

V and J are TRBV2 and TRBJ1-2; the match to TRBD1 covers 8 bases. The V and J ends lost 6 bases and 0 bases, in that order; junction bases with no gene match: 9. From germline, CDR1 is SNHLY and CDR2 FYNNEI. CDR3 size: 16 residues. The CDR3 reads CASSGRQGSANYGYTF. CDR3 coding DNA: TGTGCCAGCAGCGGACGACAGGGGTCTGCTAACTATGGCTACACCTTC.

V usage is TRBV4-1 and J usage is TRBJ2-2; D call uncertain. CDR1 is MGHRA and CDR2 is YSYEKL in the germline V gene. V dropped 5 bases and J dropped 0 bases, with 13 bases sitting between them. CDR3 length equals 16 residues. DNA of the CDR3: TGCGCCAGCAGCGGTTCTCGGCGGTCGAACACCGGGGAGCTGTTTTTT. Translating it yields CASSGSRRSNTGELFF.

The CDR3 is CSVDRGSTEAFF. DNA of the CDR3: TGCAGCGTAGACAGGGGGAGCACTGAAGCTTTCTTT. The chain couples TRBV29-1 to TRBJ1-1, with 9 nucleotides matching TRBD1. There are 12 residues in the CDR3. CDR1 is SQVTM, CDR2 ANQGSEA, per germline. V lost 6 bases to trimming and J lost 4 bases; unmatched junction nucleotides: 3. The full variable domain, rest sourced from reference TRBV29-1 and TRBJ1-1, is SAVISQKPSRDICQRGTSLTIQCQVDSQVTMMFWYRQQPGQSLTLIATANQGSEATYESGFVIDKFPISRPNLTFSTLTVSNMSPEDSSIYLCSVDRGSTEAFFGQGTRLTVV.

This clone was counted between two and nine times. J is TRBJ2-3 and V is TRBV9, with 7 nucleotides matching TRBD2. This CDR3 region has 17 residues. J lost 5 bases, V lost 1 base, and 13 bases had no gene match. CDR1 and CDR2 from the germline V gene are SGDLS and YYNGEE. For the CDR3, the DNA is TGTGCCAGCAGCGTATCGGGGTCGGCGGGAGCAGGAGATACGCAGTATTTT. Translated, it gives CASSVSGSAGAGDTQYF.

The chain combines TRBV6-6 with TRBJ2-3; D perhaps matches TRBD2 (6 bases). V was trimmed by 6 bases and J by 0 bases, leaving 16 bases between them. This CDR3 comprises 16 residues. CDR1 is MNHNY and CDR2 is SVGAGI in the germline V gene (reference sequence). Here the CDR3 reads CASRGGRITSTDTQYF. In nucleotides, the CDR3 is TGTGCCAGCAGGGGGGGAAGGATAACGAGCACAGATACGCAGTATTTT.

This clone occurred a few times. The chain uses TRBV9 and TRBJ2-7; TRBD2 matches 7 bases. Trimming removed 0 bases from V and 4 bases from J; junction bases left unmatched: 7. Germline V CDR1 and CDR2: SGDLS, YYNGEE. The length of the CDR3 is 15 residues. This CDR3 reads CASSVDAAGSYEQYF. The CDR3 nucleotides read TGTGCCAGCAGCGTAGATGCAGCGGGATCTTACGAGCAGTACTTC.